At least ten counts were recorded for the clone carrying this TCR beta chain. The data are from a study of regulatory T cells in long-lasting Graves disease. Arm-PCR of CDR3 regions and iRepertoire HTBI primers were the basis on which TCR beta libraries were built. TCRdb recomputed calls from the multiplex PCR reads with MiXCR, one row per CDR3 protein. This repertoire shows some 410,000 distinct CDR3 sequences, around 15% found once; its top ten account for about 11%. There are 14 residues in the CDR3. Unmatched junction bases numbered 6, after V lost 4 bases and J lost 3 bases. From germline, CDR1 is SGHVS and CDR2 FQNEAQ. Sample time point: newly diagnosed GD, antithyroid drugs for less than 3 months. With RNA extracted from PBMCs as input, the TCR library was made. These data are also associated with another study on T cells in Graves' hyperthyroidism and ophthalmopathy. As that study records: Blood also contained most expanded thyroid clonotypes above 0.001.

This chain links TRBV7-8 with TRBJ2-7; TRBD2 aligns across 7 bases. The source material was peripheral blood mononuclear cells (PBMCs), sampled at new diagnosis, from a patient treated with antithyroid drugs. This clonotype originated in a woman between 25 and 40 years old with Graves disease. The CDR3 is CASSSKSGIYEQYF. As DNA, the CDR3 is TGTGCCAGCAGCTCGAAAAGCGGGATCTACGAGCAGTACTTC.